What follows is one T cell receptor (beta chain) and its context. Its antigen remains unidentified. No qualities accompany the bases; no much larger clone lies one base away. These data come from a study of T cell responses to AZD1222 COVID-19 vaccine (dated by TCRdb to the early 2020s). Study-level background: A total of 233 trial participants underwent TCR sequencing, of whom around 200 received two doses of AZD1222 and about 25 received two doses of the MenACWY control vaccine. Enrollment into the trials was organized by age into subgroups of 18-55, 56-69 and 70-plus years, and those subgroups contained roughly 150, 30 and 60 TCR-sequenced participants, respectively. Study-wide conclusions, independent of this receptor: Reportedly, close to half of the unique spike-specific TCRs recognized epitopes lying outside the regions that are mutated in the B.1.351 and B.1.1.7 variants. A significant rise in spike-specific TCR breadth and depth was observed after two AZD1222 doses relative to day 0 and relative to MenACWY recipients. In the small 56-69-year group, the increase in depth fell short of significance, most likely because of low power. The whole spike protein was spanned by vaccine-associated CD4 TCRs, and dominant responses were seen in regions 160-218 and 743-854. Conclusions about previously exposed vaccinees are limited because only 6 or 7 AZD1222 recipients were SARS-CoV-2 seropositive at baseline. Participants were mostly white British, with more females than males. The authors suggested clonal diversity may have been underestimated. Because no day 14 peak-response samples were available, repertoires were characterized only after the peak T cell response.

The CDR3 regions of human TCRbeta chains were analyzed by immunosequencing. The study's processing was this. Repertoire TCRs were matched against a reference library of SARS-CoV-2-specific TCRs generated with the MIRA antigen-specificity platform. Breadth was defined as the fraction of unique TCRs that were SARS-CoV-2-associated, and depth was defined as the fraction of total T cells that were SARS-CoV-2-associated. Each spike-specific TCR was assigned to its reactive spike region and to a CD4 or CD8 class using the MIRA data. Log10-transformed breadth and depth values were compared by one-way ANOVA with Sidak's multiple comparisons tests. Imported from immuneACCESS, the table was reduced by TCRdb to in-frame sequences with V and J called. These copies leave out some clones; in studies compared against another copy, an unresolved V gene accounts for under half, and the cause of the remainder is not known. V and J calls and clone size are as listed in that table; D and trimming were resolved from the DNA. This sample holds some 110,000 clones; around 83% were observed only once. The ten biggest clones cover 17% of the sample.

The time point tag for this specimen amounts to: about 28 days (+/-7) after the second vaccine dose. AZD1222 recipients whose second dose came at about 4 weeks and those whose second dose came at about 12 weeks were combined into one group, since spike-specific TCR depth and breadth did not differ between the two schedules. Vaccinee samples were obtained from the UK trials COV001 and COV002, which included a single-blind randomized controlled phase 2/3 trial of AZD1222 (ChAdOx1 nCoV-19) in healthy adults. For TCRbeta chain sequencing, PBMC samples were collected from trial participants at day 0 and at day 28 after the second dose. The clonotype comes from an adult who received the AZD1222 COVID-19 vaccine. The specimen was peripheral blood, collected 28 days after the second AZD1222 dose.

The bases read TGTGCCAGCAATCAAGGGCTAGCGGGAGTCGATACGCAGTATTTT. Protein translation: CASNQGLAGVDTQYF. This sequence uses TRBV7-8 and TRBJ2-3, and TRBD2 aligns with 10 junction nucleotides. CDR1 SGHVS and CDR2 FQNEAQ were looked up in the germline V gene. The germline V and J ends show losses of 7 bases and 6 bases respectively, and no gene match explains 10 bases of the junction. The CDR3, cysteine through phenylalanine, is 15 amino acids long. Of the read, only the CDR3 DNA is kept; its 45 bases are in frame from base 1.